Below, 27 T cell receptor beta chains from the same sample are listed, as sequenced in a study of post-analysis software for immune sequencing data. Study conclusions and caveats: Relative to controls, patients had a handful of TRBV segments at higher frequency, with TRBV5-6, TRBV5-1 and TRBV20-1 among these.

Their antigens are not known. Researchers reported that TCR beta cDNA libraries carried unique molecular identifiers. TCRdb fed the PCR reads into MiXCR, producing one record per CDR3 protein. The sample has roughly 170,000 distinct CDR3 sequences; around 28% are singletons. The specimen was blood. The receptor source for this set is a girl aged 10-17 years with multiple sclerosis.

At least ten counts were recorded for this clonotype. The chain's CDR3 is CASAGLGGDEQFF. Here the CDR3 DNA reads TGTGCCAGTGCGGGACTAGGGGGCGATGAGCAGTTCTTC. The V call is TRBV7-3, the J call TRBJ2-1, with D tentatively TRBD2 (8 bases). V was pared by 9 bases and J by 8 bases, with 17 bases between. This CDR3 region has 13 residues. Germline V gene data show CDR1 as SGHTA and CDR2 as FQGTGA.

This clonotype has at least ten counts. The rearrangement uses TRBV12-3 or TRBV12-4 and TRBJ2-7; 7 bases line up with TRBD1. The CDR3 covers 14 residues. The junction had 7 bases not matched to a gene; V was cut back by 8 bases and J by 0 bases. CDR3 amino acids: CASGGQESSYEQYF. The DNA for the CDR3 is TGTGCCAGCGGTGGACAGGAGAGCTCCTACGAGCAGTACTTC.

The chain recombines TRBV29-1 with TRBJ2-5, with D unclear. There are 10 residues in the CDR3. Germline-derived CDR1 and CDR2 are SQVTM and ANQGSEA. With 4 bases removed from V and 5 bases from J, the gap between germline ends came to 5 bases. CDR3 DNA sequence: TGCAGCGTTGCGTTCGAGACCCAGTACTTC. Translation gives CSVAFETQYF.

Worth noting for this clonotype: A read error is possible here, since a much larger clone lies one base away. The chain couples TRBV9 to TRBJ2-7; maybe TRBD2 (6 bases). The CDR3 has 14 amino acids. From germline, CDR1 is SGDLS and CDR2 YYNGEE. The V end was cut by 4 bases, the J end by 5 bases, with 16 bases between. The CDR3 sequence: CASSPTSRWDEQYF. CDR3 nucleotides: TGTGCCAGCAGCCCCACTAGCCGGTGGGACGAGCAGTACTTC.

This chain connects TRBV28 to TRBJ2-5, with D perhaps TRBD2 (7 bases). This CDR3 region has 14 residues. Deletions cut 0 bases from V and 5 bases from J, with 10 bases between. Germline V CDR1 and CDR2: MDHEN, SYDVKM. CDR3 amino acids: CASSLWGGRETQYF. The CDR3 region has the DNA TGTGCCAGCAGTTTATGGGGGGGGCGGGAGACCCAGTACTTC.

In this sample, this clonotype turned up many times. V is TRBV2 and J is TRBJ2-5, with 9 bases that match TRBD1. Germline CDR1 reads SNHLY; CDR2 reads FYNNEI. J lost 1 base, V lost 7 bases, and 7 bases had no gene match. The CDR3 length is 15 residues. In DNA, the CDR3 is TGTGCCAGCAATGGACAGGGGAAGTTCCAAGAGACCCAGTACTTC. It encodes CASNGQGKFQETQYF.

With regard to this clonotype: A clone one base away is much larger, so this may be a read error. The rearrangement uses TRBV5-1 and TRBJ2-1; D gene unclear. Germline CDR1 is SGHRS and CDR2 is YFSETQ. V lost 4 bases and J lost 5, with 10 bases in between. There are 13 residues in the CDR3. CDR3 loop: CASSLLANNEQFF. The CDR3 bases are TGCGCCAGCAGCCTTCTGGCCAACAATGAGCAGTTCTTC.

In regard to this clonotype: A read error may be the cause here, since a much bigger clone is one base away. The chain couples TRBV12-3 or TRBV12-4 to TRBJ2-7; D is uncertain. The CDR3 runs 13 residues. CDR3 region: CASSLVGLYGQYF. The CDR3 DNA reads as TGTGCCAGCAGTTTAGTTGGCCTCTACGGGCAGTACTTC.

In its sample, this clonotype was seen many times. The chain uses TRBV5-1 and TRBJ1-2; 9 bases fit TRBD1. V dropped 3 bases and J dropped 2; count of bases not matched to a gene: 11. CDR1 SGHRS and CDR2 YFSETQ come from the germline V gene. The CDR3 has 17 amino acids. The CDR3 region is CASSSPSGTGTNYGYTF. The CDR3 DNA follows: TGCGCCAGCAGCTCTCCATCCGGGACAGGGACCAACTATGGCTACACCTTC.

This clonotype was recorded a few times. The J gene is TRBJ2-1, the V gene TRBV16; TRBD1 might be the D (5 bases). Per the germline V gene, CDR1 is KGHSY and CDR2 is FQNENV. The CDR3 spans 14 residues. Deletions cut 0 bases from V and 7 bases from J, with 10 bases between. CDR3 sequence reads: CASSQSIRVNEQFF. DNA of the CDR3: TGTGCCAGCAGCCAATCGATCAGGGTTAATGAGCAGTTCTTC.

This clonotype was observed a handful of times. V is TRBV12-3 or TRBV12-4 and J is TRBJ2-7, with D possibly TRBD1 on 5 matching bases. This CDR3 contains 13 residues. V gave up 6 bases and J gave up 0 bases, with 9 bases separating them. CDR3 sequence (DNA): TGTGCCAGCAGGCTTGACAGCTCCTACGAGCAGTACTTC. Amino acid sequence: CASRLDSSYEQYF.

This chain links TRBV28 with TRBJ2-1, with 9 bases aligning to TRBD1. CDR1 is MDHEN, CDR2 SYDVKM, per germline. The CDR3 has 16 amino acids. V shed 2 bases, J shed 9 bases, and the junction held 11 bases outside the gene matches. Here the CDR3 reads CASSLEGQGGWSEQFF. The CDR3 coding sequence is TGTGCCAGCAGTTTAGAGGGACAGGGCGGGTGGAGTGAGCAGTTCTTC.

The rearrangement joins TRBV27 to TRBJ2-1; TRBD2 matches at 10 bases. With 6 bases clipped from V and 5 bases from J, the junction kept 7 bases outside the gene matches. Germline V lookup: CDR1 MNHEY, CDR2 SMNVEV (reference sequence). The CDR3 runs 15 residues. CDR3 DNA sequence: TGTGCCAGCAGCCCCGGGACTAGCGCCCACAATGAGCAGTTCTTC. This sequence encodes CASSPGTSAHNEQFF.

This clonotype was counted between two and nine times. The chain carries TRBV5-5 and TRBJ1-2; possible D gene TRBD1, 5 bases. V was clipped by 5 bases and J by 2 bases, with 22 bases between them. The germline gives CDR1 SGHKS, CDR2 YYEKEE (reference sequence). CDR3 length: 17 residues. The CDR3 DNA reads TGTGCCAGCAGAAAGAGACAGATCTCCAAAGAGAACTATGGCTACACCTTC. This gives the protein CASRKRQISKENYGYTF.

This clonotype was seen only a few times. The V call is TRBV7-9, the J call TRBJ2-1; maybe TRBD1 (5 bases). Trimming pared 5 bases from V and 0 bases from J, leaving 20 bases between. CDR3 size: 18 residues. The germline V gene has CDR1 SEHNR and CDR2 FQNEAQ (reference sequence). The CDR3 here is CASSPRWGRQSSYNEQFF. As DNA, the CDR3 is TGTGCCAGCAGCCCGCGTTGGGGCAGACAGAGCTCCTACAATGAGCAGTTCTTC.

This clonotype was counted a few times. The gene calls are TRBV12-3 or TRBV12-4 and TRBJ2-3; D perhaps matches TRBD2 (5 bases). The CDR3 runs 16 residues. V lost 6 bases and J 1 base, leaving 17 bases between the germline ends. The CDR3 loop is CASRSSSRAGTDTQYF. As DNA, the CDR3 is TGTGCCAGCAGGTCGAGCTCGCGGGCAGGCACAGATACGCAGTATTTT.

At least ten counts were recorded for this clonotype. V is TRBV4-1 and J is TRBJ2-1; D might be TRBD1 or TRBD2, each matching 5 bases. The CDR3 runs to 15 residues. Germline V lookup: CDR1 MGHRA, CDR2 YSYEKL. Trimming removed 2 bases at V and 6 bases at J, with 14 bases between. The CDR3 DNA is TGCGCCAGCAGCCAAATTCGGGACGCGGGCAATGAGCAGTTCTTC. Encoded protein: CASSQIRDAGNEQFF.

This clonotype appeared many times. The chain carries TRBV20-1 and TRBJ2-3; 13 bases match TRBD2. The germline gives CDR1 DFQATT, CDR2 SNEGSKA (reference sequence). The trim removed 4 bases at V and 1 base at J, leaving 5 bases unmatched. The CDR3 runs to 16 residues. This CDR3 reads CSAIVGTSGGTDTQYF. The DNA for the CDR3 is TGCAGTGCTATTGTTGGGACTAGCGGGGGCACAGATACGCAGTATTTT.

This chain connects TRBV7-9 to TRBJ1-1; 7 bases match TRBD1. The CDR3 totals 16 residues. J lost 5 bases, V lost 5 bases, and 14 bases had no gene match. Germline V gene lookup returns CDR1 SEHNR and CDR2 FQNEAQ (reference sequence). CDR3 sequence reads: CASSPTSTGSGTEAFF. CDR3 nucleotides: TGTGCCAGCAGCCCAACATCGACAGGGTCGGGGACTGAAGCTTTCTTT.

The rearrangement uses TRBV14 and TRBJ2-1, with 13 bases matching TRBD2. J was trimmed by 7 bases and V by 4 bases; bases with no gene match: 7. This CDR3 is 16 amino acids long. CDR1 SGHDN and CDR2 FVKESK come from the germline V gene. Here the CDR3 reads CASSRRLAGGVNEQFF. The CDR3 bases are TGTGCCAGCAGCCGAAGACTAGCGGGAGGTGTTAATGAGCAGTTCTTC.

This clonotype was seen repeatedly, ten times or more. The chain links TRBV5-5 to TRBJ2-7, with 7 bases identical to TRBD1. V gave up 0 bases and J gave up 2 bases; unmatched junction bases: 5. This CDR3 is built from 15 residues. Per the germline V gene, CDR1 is SGHKS and CDR2 is YYEKEE (reference sequence). CDR3 sequence (DNA): TGTGCCAGCAGCTTGGAGGGGGCTCCCACCTACGAGCAGTACTTC. It codes for CASSLEGAPTYEQYF.

The sample holds many counts of this clonotype. V usage is TRBV28 and J usage is TRBJ2-4; 10 positions agree with TRBD1. Unmatched junction bases numbered 7, after V lost 8 bases and J lost 9 bases. The germline V gene encodes CDR1 MDHEN and CDR2 SYDVKM. The length of the CDR3 is 13 residues. The CDR3 sequence is CASSGTGVGIQYF. CDR3 DNA sequence: TGTGCCAGCTCCGGGACAGGGGTAGGCATTCAGTACTTC.

For this clonotype: At one end the junction does not follow the germline gene, possibly because of a read error. V usage is TRBV11-2 and J usage is TRBJ2-7; tentative D call: TRBD2 (5 bases). The CDR3 is 13 amino acids. Per germline, CDR1 SGHAT and CDR2 FQNNGV. The CDR3 loop is CAGSLGLDYEQYF. CDR3 coding DNA: TGTGCCGGCAGCTTAGGACTCGACTACGAGCAGTACTTC.

In this sample, this clonotype turned up many times. The CDR3 protein is CASSYSGQGMYEQYF. CDR3 sequence (DNA): TGTGCCAGCAGTTACTCGGGACAAGGAATGTACGAGCAGTACTTC. The V gene is TRBV6-5, the J gene TRBJ2-7; D possibly corresponds to TRBD1 (6 bases). The V and J ends lost 0 bases and 4 bases respectively, with 13 bases between them. This CDR3 region has 15 residues. Germline CDR1 reads MNHEY; CDR2 reads SVGAGI.

This rearrangement joins TRBV4-1 to TRBJ2-3; no clear D. V was trimmed by 1 base and J by 2 bases, leaving 10 bases between them. This CDR3 contains 15 residues. Germline values: CDR1 MGHRA, CDR2 YSYEKL. Written as DNA, the CDR3 is TGCGCCAGCAGCCAAGTGTCACTATTCACAGATACGCAGTATTTT. This gives the protein CASSQVSLFTDTQYF.

The chain uses TRBV12-5 and TRBJ2-1; perhaps TRBD1 as D (8 bases). The CDR3 is 17 residues long. Germline V lookup: CDR1 LGHNT, CDR2 FRNRAP. V lost 1 base and J 4 bases, leaving 17 bases between the germline ends. CDR3 sequence reads: CASGLAHRGGIYNEQFF. Written as DNA, the CDR3 is TGTGCTAGTGGTTTGGCACACAGGGGGGGGATATACAATGAGCAGTTCTTC.

V usage is TRBV29-1 and J usage is TRBJ2-7, with unresolved D. Germline values: CDR1 SQVTM, CDR2 ANQGSEA. The CDR3 loop spans 15 amino acids. Between the trimmed V and J ends, which lost 0 bases and 3 bases, there was a span of 15 bases. The CDR3 reads CSVEDRNGANYEQYF. The CDR3 DNA reads as TGCAGCGTTGAAGACAGGAACGGCGCCAACTACGAGCAGTACTTC.